Presented here are 28 T cell receptor beta chains from one specimen sequenced in a study of cytomegalovirus exposure and HLA in healthy donors. The PCR used 60 Vbeta and 13 Jbeta primers. The protocol was immunoSEQ multiplex PCR, while the TCRdb copy is restricted to in-frame clones and leaves out a portion. This table holds approximately 110,000 clones, 12% found once. Sequencing input: PBMCs. Receptor source: a man aged 40-55 years in good health and CMV-seropositive.

The chain couples TRBV29-1 to TRBJ1-2, with D unclear. The V gene's germline CDR1 is SQVTM and CDR2 ANQGSEA. V was trimmed by 5 bases and J by 7 bases, leaving 11 bases between them. This CDR3 region has 11 residues. This chain's CDR3 is CSVPTDGGYTF. In DNA form, the CDR3 reads TGCAGCGTTCCCACAGACGGTGGCTACACCTTC.

The chain combines TRBV5-1 with TRBJ1-1; D perhaps matches TRBD1 (6 bases). CDR3 size: 15 residues. V was clipped by 2 bases and J by 5 bases, with 16 bases between them. Germline V gene lookup returns CDR1 SGHRS and CDR2 YFSETQ. Here the CDR3 reads CASSFGTLRGTEAFF. The CDR3 DNA sequence: TGCGCCAGCAGCTTTGGGACCCTGAGGGGGACTGAAGCTTTCTTT. The full variable domain, its missing parts supplied by reference TRBV5-1 and TRBJ1-1, is KAGVTQTPRYLIKTRGQQVTLSCSPISGHRSVSWYQQTPGQGLQFLFEYFSETQRNKGNFPGRFSGRQFSNSRSEMNVSTLELGDSALYLCASSFGTLRGTEAFFGQGTRLTVV.

In this sample, this clone turned up a few times. This sequence joins TRBV2 and TRBJ2-7; 10 nucleotides match TRBD2. Germline V gives CDR1 SNHLY, CDR2 FYNNEI. Unmatched junction bases numbered 17, after V lost 7 bases and J lost 5 bases. The CDR3 has 17 amino acids. The CDR3 nucleotides read TGTGCCAGCACAGGACTAGCGGACCCCCTTGGGATAGACGAGCAGTACTTC. Amino acids: CASTGLADPLGIDEQYF.

This rearrangement joins TRBV4-1 to TRBJ1-2, with a tentative D call TRBD1 (6 bases). This CDR3 region has 16 residues. V gave up 7 bases and J gave up 1 base, with 19 bases separating them. Germline assignment: CDR1 MGHRA and CDR2 YSYEKL. The CDR3 loop reads CASKWQGRTDNYGYTF. The CDR3 DNA reads TGCGCCAGCAAGTGGCAGGGGAGAACAGATAACTATGGCTACACCTTC.

This clone came up a few times. The CDR3 is CASSLPSGRRYSEQYF. The DNA for the CDR3 is TGTGCCAGCAGTTTACCCTCCGGGAGGCGTTACTCTGAGCAGTACTTC. The chain recombines TRBV28 with TRBJ2-7; 7 positions agree with TRBD2. Germline V lookup: CDR1 MDHEN, CDR2 SYDVKM. There are 16 residues in the CDR3. J was trimmed by 7 bases and V by 2 bases; bases with no gene match: 14.

The chain employs TRBV28 and TRBJ1-6, with D perhaps matching TRBD1 (5 bases). This CDR3 is 17 amino acids long. V lost 2 bases, J lost 3 bases, and 14 bases lay in between. CDR1 is MDHEN and CDR2 is SYDVKM in the germline V gene. CDR3 loop: CASSLQDINVYNSPLHF. CDR3 bases: TGTGCCAGCAGTTTACAGGACATAAACGTCTATAATTCACCCCTCCACTTT.

The chain couples TRBV25-1 to TRBJ2-3, with D perhaps matching TRBD1 (6 bases). Germline V gives CDR1 MGHDK, CDR2 SYGVNS. CDR3 size: 14 residues. The V gene lost 5 bases and the J gene lost 6 bases, with 15 bases spanning the gap. As DNA, the CDR3 is TGTGCCAGCAGTAGGGGGACCACGGGCGATACGCAGTATTTT. Translated: CASSRGTTGDTQYF.

This clone was seen a handful of times. The rearrangement links TRBV10-1 to TRBJ2-2; 9 positions agree with TRBD2. CDR1 is WNHNN and CDR2 is SYGVQD in the germline V gene (reference sequence). This CDR3 comprises 17 residues. V lost 4 bases to trimming and J lost 2 bases; unmatched junction nucleotides: 8. CDR3 loop: CASSGVRGRANTGELFF. The CDR3, as DNA: TGCGCCAGCAGTGGGGTACGCGGGAGGGCCAACACCGGGGAGCTGTTTTTT.

The chain recombines TRBV7-9 with TRBJ2-1, with 7 bases aligning to TRBD2. The V and J ends lost 3 bases and 7 bases, in that order; junction bases with no gene match: 6. There are 14 residues in the CDR3. Germline lookup yields CDR1 SEHNR and CDR2 FQNEAQ (reference sequence). DNA of the CDR3: TGTGCCAGCAGCTTTGCGGGAGCCGGGAATGAGCAGTTCTTC. Translation: CASSFAGAGNEQFF. Based on the CDR3 plus reference TRBV7-9 and TRBJ2-1, the full variable domain is DTGVSQNPRHKITKRGQNVTFRCDPISEHNRLYWYRQTLGQGPEFLTYFQNEAQLEKSRLLSDRFSAERPKGSFSTLEIQRTEQGDSAMYLCASSFAGAGNEQFFGPGTRLTVL.

This clone was seen many times. CDR3 DNA sequence: TGTGCCACCAGGGATGGACAGGGTGGGGACACCGGGGAGCTGTTTTTT. Translated: CATRDGQGGDTGELFF. The rearrangement links TRBV15 to TRBJ2-2; the match to TRBD1 covers 8 bases. The germline V gene encodes CDR1 LNHNV and CDR2 YYDKDF (reference sequence). Losses at the gene ends were 6 bases for V and 3 bases for J; bases not matched to a gene: 9. CDR3 length: 16 amino acids.

This clone was seen a few times. CDR3 DNA sequence: TGTGCCAGCAGCCCCCCCGGACTGGGACAGTCCGCAGATACGCAGTATTTT. Amino acid sequence: CASSPPGLGQSADTQYF. V and J are TRBV14 and TRBJ2-3; 7 bases map to TRBD1. From germline, CDR1 is SGHDN and CDR2 FVKESK. Losses at the gene ends were 4 bases for V and 4 bases for J; bases not matched to a gene: 14. CDR3 length: 17 amino acids.

The chain combines TRBV5-1 with TRBJ2-6, with 10 bases lining up with TRBD2. V was clipped by 0 bases and J by 2 bases; unmatched bases: 11. The CDR3 consists of 20 residues. Germline V lookup: CDR1 SGHRS, CDR2 YFSETQ. The CDR3 loop reads CASSLVPAGGPEAGANVLTF. The DNA for the CDR3 is TGCGCCAGCAGCTTGGTCCCAGCGGGAGGGCCGGAAGCTGGGGCCAACGTCCTGACTTTC.

Only a few counts were recorded for this clone. The CDR3 bases are TGTGCCAGTAGTATCTGGCCAGATACGCAGTATTTT. It encodes CASSIWPDTQYF. The V call is TRBV19, the J call TRBJ2-3, with unresolved D. Germline CDR1 LNHDA, CDR2 SQIVND (reference sequence). The CDR3 has 12 residues. Trimming removed 3 bases from V and 4 bases from J, with 5 bases in between.

CDR3 amino acids: CASSVAGVGYEQYF. DNA of the CDR3: TGCGCCAGCAGCGTAGCGGGAGTAGGCTACGAGCAGTACTTC. The chain combines TRBV10-1 with TRBJ2-7; 9 bases match TRBD2. This CDR3 has 14 amino acids. The V gene end was trimmed by 6 bases and the J gene end by 3 bases; junction bases not matched to a gene: 6. The germline V gene encodes CDR1 WNHNN and CDR2 SYGVQD (reference sequence).

This rearrangement joins TRBV11-2 to TRBJ1-2; the match to TRBD1 covers 8 bases. The germline V gene encodes CDR1 SGHAT and CDR2 FQNNGV. This CDR3 comprises 13 residues. The V gene end was trimmed by 5 bases and the J gene end by 3 bases; junction bases not matched to a gene: 2. CDR3 coding DNA: TGTGCCAGCAGCCCGGACAGGGACTATGGCTACACCTTC. Translating gives CASSPDRDYGYTF.

The chain has TRBV2 and TRBJ2-3; possibly TRBD1 for D (5 bases). This CDR3 contains 15 residues. V lost 3 bases and J lost 2, with 12 bases in between. CDR1 and CDR2 (germline): SNHLY, FYNNEI. The CDR3 sequence is CASSESRQPTDTQYF. CDR3 nucleotide sequence: TGTGCCAGCAGTGAGTCGAGACAGCCCACAGATACGCAGTATTTT.

This clone turned up a few times. J is TRBJ1-2 and V is TRBV7-9, with 7 bases lining up with TRBD1. Germline CDR1 and CDR2: SEHNR and FQNEAQ (reference sequence). CDR3 length: 13 residues. With V trimmed by 8 bases and J by 2 bases, 5 bases remained unmatched. CDR3 bases: TGTGCCAGCGGCATACAGGGGAACTATGGCTACACCTTC. It translates to CASGIQGNYGYTF. The variable domain in full, with the rest retrieved from reference TRBV7-9 and TRBJ1-2, is DTGVSQNPRHKITKRGQNVTFRCDPISEHNRLYWYRQTLGQGPEFLTYFQNEAQLEKSRLLSDRFSAERPKGSFSTLEIQRTEQGDSAMYLCASGIQGNYGYTFGSGTRLTVV.

V usage is TRBV7-9 and J usage is TRBJ2-2; D gene unclear. CDR3 size: 15 residues. Trimming shortened V by 2 bases and J by 0 bases, and 7 bases separated the two germline ends. Germline V lookup: CDR1 SEHNR, CDR2 FQNEAQ (reference sequence). The CDR3 loop is CASSLWAANTGELFF. The CDR3, as DNA: TGTGCCAGCAGCTTATGGGCCGCGAACACCGGGGAGCTGTTTTTT.

A few counts support this clone. The chain uses TRBV4-3 and TRBJ2-3, with D unresolved. CDR3 size: 14 residues. V lost 1 base and J lost 2, with 7 bases in between. CDR1 is LGHNA, CDR2 YSLEER, per germline. Here the CDR3 reads CASSQVYNTDTQYF. CDR3 DNA sequence: TGCGCCAGCAGCCAAGTGTATAACACAGATACGCAGTATTTT.

This clone has a handful of counts. The V call is TRBV5-1, the J call TRBJ2-7; 10 positions match TRBD2. The germline V gene encodes CDR1 SGHRS and CDR2 YFSETQ. V gave up 4 bases and J gave up 9 bases; unmatched junction bases: 13. This CDR3 spans 15 amino acids. Here the CDR3 DNA reads TGCGCCAGCAGCCCCTCCGAGCGGGAGGGCTTAAGGCAGTACTTC. It yields the protein CASSPSEREGLRQYF.

There are a few counts of this clone. V usage is TRBV28 and J usage is TRBJ2-7; TRBD1 might be the D (5 bases). Germline V gives CDR1 MDHEN, CDR2 SYDVKM. Trimming took 7 bases from V and 3 from J, leaving 19 bases between them. The CDR3 is 15 amino acids. DNA of the CDR3: TGTGCCAGCACAAGGGCAGGGCTGCGGTACTACGAGCAGTACTTC. Protein sequence: CASTRAGLRYYEQYF.

This clone has a handful of counts. The chain carries TRBV28 and TRBJ1-1; 8 positions agree with TRBD1. Germline CDR1 and CDR2: MDHEN and SYDVKM. Trimming at V came to 8 bases and at J to 1 base, leaving 6 bases not matched to a gene. CDR3 length equals 14 residues. In DNA, the CDR3 is TGTGCCAGCCTTCCCGGACAGGGGAACACTGAAGCTTTCTTT. It is translated as CASLPGQGNTEAFF. Together with reference TRBV28 and TRBJ1-1, the CDR3 gives the full variable domain: DVKVTQSSRYLVKRTGEKVFLECVQDMDHENMFWYRQDPGLGLRLIYFSYDVKMKEKGDIPEGYSVSREKKERFSLILESASTNQTSMYLCASLPGQGNTEAFFGQGTRLTVV.

This clone was counted only a few times. The chain couples TRBV12-5 to TRBJ1-5; 7 bases are shared with TRBD1. Unmatched junction bases numbered 9, after V lost 2 bases and J lost 2 bases. CDR3 length: 17 residues. Germline CDR1 and CDR2: LGHNT and FRNRAP. The CDR3 nucleotides read TGTGCTAGTGGTTTGTCAACAGGGGATTACGGCAATCAGCCCCAGCATTTT. Residues: CASGLSTGDYGNQPQHF.

For this clone: The sample contains more than one DNA sequence encoding this CDR3. This chain uses TRBV7-9 with TRBJ2-7; D gene uncertain. The germline V gene has CDR1 SEHNR and CDR2 FQNEAQ (reference sequence). CDR3 size: 14 residues. Trimming took off 2 bases at V and 0 bases at J, with 8 bases between the two ends. CDR3 in DNA: TGTGCCAGCAGCTTAAGAGACAACTCCTACGAGCAGTACTTC. Protein: CASSLRDNSYEQYF.

A note on this clone: This specimen includes other DNA sequences encoding the same CDR3. The chain carries TRBV5-4 and TRBJ2-2; 9 bases map to TRBD2. The CDR3 length is 15 residues. V shed 0 bases and J 5 bases; nucleotides not matched to a gene: 2. Germline CDR1 is SGHNT and CDR2 is YYREEE (reference sequence). In DNA form, the CDR3 reads TGTGCCAGCAGCTTGGGGCTAGCGGGGACCGGGGAGCTGTTTTTT. The encoded protein is CASSLGLAGTGELFF.

V and J are TRBV7-7 and TRBJ2-7; perhaps TRBD1 as D (6 bases). The CDR3 has 13 residues. Germline CDR1 SSHAT, CDR2 FNYEAQ (reference sequence). Trimming removed 3 bases at V and 5 bases at J, with 11 bases between. The chain's CDR3 is CASSFKQGHEQYF. The CDR3 DNA sequence: TGTGCCAGCAGCTTTAAACAGGGCCACGAGCAGTACTTC. The whole variable domain, remainder taken from reference TRBV7-7 and TRBJ2-7, is GAGVSQSPRYKVTKRGQDVTLRCDPISSHATLYWYQQALGQGPEFLTYFNYEAQPDKSGLPSDRFSAERPEGSISTLTIQRTEQRDSAMYRCASSFKQGHEQYFGPGTRLTVT.

The table lists this clone with a few counts. This chain connects TRBV7-2 to TRBJ1-5, with D unclear. The V gene lost 1 base and the J gene lost 4 bases, with 5 bases spanning the gap. Germline loops: CDR1 SGHTA, CDR2 FQGNSA. This CDR3 is 13 amino acids long. As DNA, the CDR3 is TGTGCCAGCAGCTTAGGAACTAATCAGCCCCAGCATTTT. Residues: CASSLGTNQPQHF. Supplemented by reference TRBV7-2 and TRBJ1-5, the full variable domain reads GAGVSQSPSNKVTEKGKDVELRCDPISGHTALYWYRQSLGQGLEFLIYFQGNSAPDKSGLPSDRFSAERTGGSVSTLTIQRTQQEDSAVYLCASSLGTNQPQHFGDGTRLSIL.

The V gene is TRBV18, the J gene TRBJ1-1; no firm D call. Trimming left V 10 bases short and J 0 bases short, with 12 bases between. The CDR3 consists of 13 residues. Germline V lookup: CDR1 KGHSH, CDR2 LQKENI. CDR3 protein: CATSEGMNTEAFF. Written as DNA, the CDR3 is TGTGCCACCTCGGAGGGAATGAACACTGAAGCTTTCTTT.